This TCR beta chain was retrieved from a study of CD8+ T cells in alopecia areata. This clone has only a few counts. The length of the CDR3 is 15 residues. Trimming stripped 4 bases from V and 9 bases from J, with 21 bases between. Per the germline V gene, CDR1 is MDHEN and CDR2 is SYDVKM. Regarding treatment: oral pan-JAK inhibitor, 5-10 mg twice daily. RNA, once extracted, was reverse transcribed into cDNA for use as the sequencing template. Assay: immunoSEQ multiplex PCR; the TCRdb copy retains only in-frame clones and omits some. Found here are about 120,000 clones, 50% to 55% of them singletons; the top ten hold roughly 0.5%.

The sequencing here drew on CD4+ T cells sorted from blood, taken at week 4, from a patient treated with tofacitinib. This sequence was found in a human donor with alopecia areata. The V and J genes are TRBV28 and TRBJ2-5; no reliable D call. The CDR3 DNA reads as TGTGCCAGCAGTTCCCCGGGTCCCCTAATCTTGGCCCAGTACTTC. It encodes CASSSPGPLILAQYF.